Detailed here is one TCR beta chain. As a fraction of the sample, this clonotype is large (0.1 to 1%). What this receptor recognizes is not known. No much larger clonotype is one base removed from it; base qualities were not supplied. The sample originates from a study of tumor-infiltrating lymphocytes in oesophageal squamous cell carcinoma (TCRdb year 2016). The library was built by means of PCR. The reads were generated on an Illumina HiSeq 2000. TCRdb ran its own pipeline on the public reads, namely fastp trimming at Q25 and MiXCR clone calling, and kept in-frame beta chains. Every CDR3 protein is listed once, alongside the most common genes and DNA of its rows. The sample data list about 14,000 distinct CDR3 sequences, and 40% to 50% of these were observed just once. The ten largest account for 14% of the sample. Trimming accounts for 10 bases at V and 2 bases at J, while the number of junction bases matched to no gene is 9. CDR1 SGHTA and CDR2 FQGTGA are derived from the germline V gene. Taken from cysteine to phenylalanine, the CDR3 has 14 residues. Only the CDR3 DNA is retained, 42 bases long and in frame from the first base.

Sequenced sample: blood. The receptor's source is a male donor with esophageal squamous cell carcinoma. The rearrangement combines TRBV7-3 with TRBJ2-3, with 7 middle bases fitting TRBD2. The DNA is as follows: TGTGCCAAAGAGCGGGGCCTACCCACAGATACGCAGTATTTT. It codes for CAKERGLPTDTQYF.